This T cell receptor beta chain derives from a study of siplizumab effects on memory and regulatory T cells. The data were produced by immunoSEQ multiplex PCR, yet TCRdb's version contains in-frame clones alone and is incomplete. The sample has about 3,400 clones, about 60% seen once; the top ten hold roughly 46%. Coculturing was carried out on the mixed lymphocyte reaction cells. It lasted over 5 days and was done at 37°C. For this clone: The antigen remains unidentified.

Trimming cost V 6 bases and J 4 bases; bases outside gene matches: 17. Germline assignment: CDR1 SNHLY and CDR2 FYNNEI. This CDR3 region has 17 residues. This TCR was sampled from a human donor in good health; the cells came from an allogeneic mixed lymphocyte reaction. Some clones in this sample may be carry-over from other donors' samples. J is TRBJ2-7 and V is TRBV2, with 8 bases lining up with TRBD1. The material sequenced was CFSE-low (dividing) CD8+ T cells sorted from an allogeneic mixed lymphocyte reaction. The CDR3 protein is CASSPIPLWTGKYEQYF. The DNA of the CDR3 is TGTGCCAGCAGCCCCATCCCCCTCTGGACAGGGAAGTACGAGCAGTACTTC.